This T cell receptor (beta chain) was identified during a study of T cells after yellow fever vaccination. The CDR3 runs 17 residues. V was cut by 1 base and J by 1 base, with 15 bases left in between. Germline V gene lookup returns CDR1 SGHTA and CDR2 FQGNSA. TCRdb passed the 5' RACE reads through MiXCR, listing each CDR3 protein once. The table shows about 580,000 distinct CDR3 sequences, with about 17% occurring only once. The material was PBMCs, obtained about 5 days after the first yellow fever vaccination. The V call is TRBV7-2, the J call TRBJ2-3; the D gene is possibly TRBD2 (7 bases). The clonotype comes from a man aged 18 to 35 who received the YFV17D yellow fever vaccine. The CDR3 region is CASSLGLGGAGTDTQYF. The CDR3 nucleotides read TGTGCCAGCAGCTTAGGATTGGGGGGGGCGGGCACAGATACGCAGTATTTT.